A single count supports the clone carrying this TCR beta chain. The test was conducted at deep level. Data came from immunoSEQ multiplex PCR; TCRdb stores just in-frame clones and leaves some out. The data contain around 980,000 clones, around 82% of them singletons. V lost 0 bases to trimming and J lost 6 bases; unmatched junction nucleotides: 4. The length of the CDR3 is 14 residues. CDR1 and CDR2 from the germline V gene are SGHTA and FQGNSA. This entry comes from a study of shared clonotypes between healthy human individuals. Specimen: memory CD4+ T cells from PBMCs. The subset is: CD45RA-negative fraction. This receptor was taken from a man younger than 30 in good health. Some clones in this sample may be carry-over from other donors' samples. V usage is TRBV7-2 and J usage is TRBJ1-2; TRBD1 aligns across 7 bases. CDR3 loop: CASSLASRGHGYTF. The CDR3 DNA reads as TGTGCCAGCAGCTTAGCGTCTAGGGGGCATGGCTACACCTTC.